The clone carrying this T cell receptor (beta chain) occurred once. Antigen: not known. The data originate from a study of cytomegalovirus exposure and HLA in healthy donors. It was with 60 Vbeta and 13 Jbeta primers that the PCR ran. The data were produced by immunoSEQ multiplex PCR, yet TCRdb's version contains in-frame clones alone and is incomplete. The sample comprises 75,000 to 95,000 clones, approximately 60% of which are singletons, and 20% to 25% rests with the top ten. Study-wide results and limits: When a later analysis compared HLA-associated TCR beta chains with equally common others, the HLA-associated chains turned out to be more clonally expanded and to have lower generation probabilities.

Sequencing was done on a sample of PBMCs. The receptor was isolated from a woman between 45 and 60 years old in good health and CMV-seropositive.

In DNA form, the CDR3 reads TGTGCCAGCGGCACAGGAGCTAACTATGGCTACACCTTC. Protein sequence: CASGTGANYGYTF. The chain joins TRBV27 to TRBJ1-2; D possibly corresponds to TRBD1 (5 bases). The CDR3 consists of 13 residues. Germline CDR1 MNHEY, CDR2 SMNVEV (reference sequence). V was trimmed by 8 bases and J by 0 bases, leaving 10 bases between them.